This T cell receptor beta chain comes out of a study of blood T cell repertoires in COVID-19. The wider study: There were acute and convalescent COVID-19 samples, and they came from the United States, Italy and Spain. PBMCs, B-cell-depleted T cells, or T cells provided the cDNA or gDNA that made up the material.

Authors' processing steps: Reference gene primer amplification yielded estimated nucleated cell counts. The data were produced by immunoSEQ multiplex PCR, yet TCRdb's version contains in-frame clones alone and is incomplete. D and trimming come from the DNA, and the V and J calls and clone size come from that table. The data contain approximately 180,000 clones, 87% of them singletons. Many counts were recorded for this clone. With 7 bases removed from V and 1 base from J, the gap between germline ends came to 11 bases. The CDR3 sequence is 13 residues long. Germline CDR1 reads LNHDA; CDR2 reads SQIVND (reference sequence).

This TCR came from a man aged 60 to 75 with active or convalescent COVID-19. The sequencing sample was made of peripheral blood. The V call is TRBV19, the J call TRBJ2-7; tentatively, D is TRBD2 (6 bases). The CDR3 region is CASNAGGSYEQYF. The CDR3 DNA follows: TGTGCCAGTAACGCCGGAGGGTCCTACGAGCAGTACTTC.